Each of the 19 T cell receptor beta chains below was sequenced from the same sample in a study of blood T cell repertoires in COVID-19. Assay used: immunoSEQ multiplex PCR; TCRdb lists only in-frame clones, some missing. The sample has about 160,000 clones; approximately 83% are singletons. Sequenced sample: peripheral blood. These receptors all come from an elderly woman with active or convalescent COVID-19.

V usage is TRBV18 and J usage is TRBJ2-7, with TRBD1 matching 9 bases. Germline V gene lookup returns CDR1 KGHSH and CDR2 LQKENI. This CDR3 contains 14 residues. Germline trimming cut 5 bases from V and 1 base from J; bases unmatched to any gene: 3. CDR3 loop: CASSAGTGSYEQYF. The DNA of the CDR3 is TGTGCCAGCTCAGCCGGGACAGGGTCCTACGAGCAGTACTTC.

The J gene is TRBJ1-6, the V gene TRBV18, with 10 bases identical to TRBD1. J gave up 10 bases and V 6 bases, and 12 bases lay outside the gene matches. The CDR3 spans 16 residues. Germline CDR1 and CDR2: KGHSH and LQKENI. CDR3 residues: CASSLGQGGKGSPLHF. CDR3 coding DNA: TGTGCCAGCTCTCTTGGACAGGGGGGAAAGGGCTCACCCCTCCACTTT. Filled out from reference TRBV18 and TRBJ1-6, the complete variable domain reads NAGVMQNPRHLVRRRGQEARLRCSPMKGHSHVYWYRQLPEEGLKFMVYLQKENIIDESGMPKERFSAEFPKEGPSILRIQQVVRGDSAAYFCASSLGQGGKGSPLHFGNGTRLTVT.

This clone was picked up a small number of times. The chain is built from TRBV5-5 and TRBJ1-2; 9 bases match TRBD1. CDR3 length equals 14 residues. V gave up 4 bases and J gave up 10 bases; unmatched junction bases: 11. Per germline, CDR1 SGHKS and CDR2 YYEKEE (reference sequence). In DNA form, the CDR3 reads TGTGCCAGCAGCCCAGCCGGGACAGGGAAAGTCTACACCTTC. Translating gives CASSPAGTGKVYTF.

The chain carries TRBV5-1 and TRBJ2-7; tentative D call: TRBD2 (5 bases). Germline values: CDR1 SGHRS, CDR2 YFSETQ. This CDR3 region has 15 residues. Trimming took off 1 base at V and 1 base at J, with 12 bases between the two ends. The CDR3 DNA sequence: TGCGCCAGCAGCTTGAGTTTCGGCGGGTCCTACGAGCAGTACTTC. Its protein is CASSLSFGGSYEQYF.

This clone was counted once. The rearrangement links TRBV19 to TRBJ1-1; tentatively, D is TRBD1 (5 bases). The CDR3 consists of 11 residues. The V gene's germline CDR1 is LNHDA and CDR2 SQIVND (reference sequence). Trimming cost V 7 bases and J 8 bases, with 11 bases left between them. In nucleotides, the CDR3 is TGTGCCAGTATCCGCGGGGGGGAAGCTTTCTTT. Its protein product is CASIRGGEAFF.

The chain recombines TRBV4-1 with TRBJ2-5; weak D call: TRBD1 (5 bases). The CDR3 covers 11 residues. V was pared by 6 bases and J by 5 bases, with 7 bases between. Per germline, CDR1 MGHRA and CDR2 YSYEKL. The CDR3 spells CASRYRETQYF. CDR3 sequence (DNA): TGCGCCAGCAGATACAGGGAGACCCAGTACTTC.

The chain is built from TRBV9 and TRBJ1-4; D uncertain. Germline assignment: CDR1 SGDLS and CDR2 YYNGEE. V lost 4 bases and J 8 bases, leaving 18 bases between the germline ends. The CDR3 totals 15 residues. The CDR3 nucleotides read TGTGCCAGCAGCTCGTCGGACGGACTGCGGGAAAAACTGTTTTTT. Its protein product is CASSSSDGLREKLFF.

The rearrangement joins TRBV18 to TRBJ1-3; D unclear. The ends were cut back, 3 bases at V and 3 bases at J, with 15 bases in the middle. This CDR3 has 16 amino acids. Per the germline V gene, CDR1 is KGHSH and CDR2 is LQKENI. In DNA form, the CDR3 reads TGTGCCAGCTCACCCTCCCGAGACATCGGTGGAAACACCATATATTTT. Protein: CASSPSRDIGGNTIYF.

The chain carries TRBV6-2 or TRBV6-3 and TRBJ2-7, with D possibly matching TRBD2 (6 bases). This CDR3 spans 13 amino acids. With 3 bases removed from V and 11 bases from J, the gap between germline ends came to 17 bases. Germline CDR1 and CDR2: MNHEY and SVGEGT. The CDR3 here is CASSYTRQEGKYF. CDR3 DNA: TGTGCCAGCAGTTATACTCGGCAGGAGGGGAAGTACTTC.

The V and J genes are TRBV10-3 and TRBJ1-4, with no clear D. This CDR3 comprises 14 residues. Germline V gene lookup returns CDR1 ENHRY and CDR2 SYGVKD. V shed 0 bases and J shed 8 bases, with 10 bases lying between them. CDR3 residues: CAISESGGGEKLFF. The CDR3 nucleotides read TGTGCCATCAGTGAGTCAGGAGGAGGGGAAAAACTGTTTTTT.

J is TRBJ1-5 and V is TRBV7-9; 7 bases fit TRBD1. Per the germline V gene, CDR1 is SEHNR and CDR2 is FQNEAQ (reference sequence). The CDR3 sequence is 14 residues long. J gave up 6 bases and V 5 bases, and 7 bases lay outside the gene matches. CDR3 bases: TGTGCCAGCAGCGAAGACGACAGGGCTCAGCCCCAGCATTTT. It translates to CASSEDDRAQPQHF.

The chain combines TRBV11-3 with TRBJ2-1, with D uncertain. The germline V and J ends were trimmed by 1 base and 6 bases, with 10 bases remaining between them. The CDR3 consists of 14 residues. In germline, CDR1 is SGHNT, CDR2 YENEEA. Here the CDR3 DNA reads TGTGCCAGCAGCTTAGCCCGCGAGGCCAATGAGCAGTTCTTC. Translation gives CASSLAREANEQFF.

In this sample, this clone turned up a few times. V usage is TRBV4-3 and J usage is TRBJ2-6, with D perhaps matching TRBD2 (5 bases). The germline gives CDR1 LGHNA, CDR2 YSLEER. The CDR3 covers 18 residues. V lost 4 bases and J 0 bases, leaving 16 bases between the germline ends. CDR3 in amino acids: CASSLTLGGSSGANVLTF. CDR3 nucleotide sequence: TGCGCCAGCAGCCTCACCCTAGGAGGCTCCTCTGGGGCCAACGTCCTGACTTTC.

Remarks on this clone: Mismatch with germline at one junction end may stem from a read error. The chain combines TRBV30 with TRBJ1-4; maybe TRBD1 (6 bases). This CDR3 has 11 amino acids. Germline V gene data show CDR1 as GTSNPN and CDR2 as SVGIG (reference sequence). The DNA of the CDR3 is TGTGCCTGGAGTTTCCGGGACACGATTCGGTTT. Amino acids: CAWSFRDTIRF. The full variable domain, with the rest looked up from reference TRBV30 and TRBJ1-4, is SQTIHQWPATLVQPVGSPLSLECTVEGTSNPNLYWYRQAAGRGLQLLFYSVGIGQISSEVPQNLSASRPQDRQFILSSKKLLLSDSGFYLCAWSFRDTIRFGSGTQLSVL.

The rearrangement uses TRBV7-9 and TRBJ1-1; 12 bases are a match to TRBD1. Germline-derived CDR1 and CDR2 are SEHNR and FQNEAQ (reference sequence). The CDR3 length is 17 residues. The ends lost 5 bases at V and 5 bases at J; junction bases unmatched: 12. CDR3 protein: CASSQGTGGVVRTEAFF. CDR3 coding DNA: TGTGCCAGCAGCCAGGGGACAGGGGGCGTCGTGAGGACTGAAGCTTTCTTT.

Here the CDR3 DNA reads TGTGCCAGCAGTAGGGAAAGGGACAGGGGGTCCTACAATGAGCAGTTCTTC. Amino acid sequence: CASSRERDRGSYNEQFF. The V and J genes are TRBV6-2 or TRBV6-3 and TRBJ2-1; 11 bases fit TRBD1. The length of the CDR3 is 17 residues. Germline assignment: CDR1 MNHEY and CDR2 SVGEGT. V lost 5 bases and J lost 1; bases outside the gene matches: 7.

The chain joins TRBV29-1 to TRBJ2-2, with 7 bases fitting TRBD1. The CDR3 contains 15 residues. Germline assignment: CDR1 SQVTM and CDR2 ANQGSEA. V was pared by 6 bases and J by 0 bases, with 7 bases of the junction left unmatched. CDR3 nucleotide sequence: TGCAGCGTCAGATGGACAGGCTCGAACACCGGGGAGCTGTTTTTT. It specifies CSVRWTGSNTGELFF.

The chain employs TRBV2 and TRBJ2-6; D is undetermined. V was clipped by 6 bases and J by 1 base, with 4 bases between them. Germline-derived CDR1 and CDR2 are SNHLY and FYNNEI. The CDR3 length is 13 residues. CDR3 bases: TGTGCCAGCAGCGGGTCTGGGGCCAACGTCCTGACTTTC. Encoded protein: CASSGSGANVLTF.

V is TRBV9 and J is TRBJ2-3, with 10 positions matching TRBD2. The trim removed 0 bases at V and 0 bases at J, leaving 16 bases unmatched. Germline loops: CDR1 SGDLS, CDR2 YYNGEE. The length of the CDR3 is 21 residues. The DNA of the CDR3 is TGTGCCAGCAGCGTAGGGTTGCCTAGCGGGGGTACCCCAACTAGCACAGATACGCAGTATTTT. Its translation is CASSVGLPSGGTPTSTDTQYF. Full variable domain (remainder filled in from reference TRBV9 and TRBJ2-3): DSGVTQTPKHLITATGQRVTLRCSPRSGDLSVYWYQQSLDQGLQFLIQYYNGEERAKGNILERFSAQQFPDLHSELNLSSLELGDSALYFCASSVGLPSGGTPTSTDTQYFGPGTRLTVL.